Each of the 7 T cell receptor beta chains below was sequenced from the same sample in a study of cytomegalovirus exposure and HLA in healthy donors. The primer mix had 60 Vbeta and 13 Jbeta primers. Data came from immunoSEQ multiplex PCR; TCRdb stores just in-frame clones and leaves some out. The table lists 200,000 or so clones, 82% of them singletons. Sequencing used PBMCs. The receptors originated from a boy younger than 10 in good health and CMV-seronegative.

The rearrangement uses TRBV30 and TRBJ2-1; 11 bases are a match to TRBD1. Germline-derived CDR1 and CDR2 are GTSNPN and SVGIG (reference sequence). CDR3 size: 17 residues. The V gene end was trimmed by 7 bases and the J gene end by 0 bases; junction bases not matched to a gene: 11. The CDR3 region has the DNA TGTGCCTCGAGGACAGGGGGCAAGGGAAGCTCCTACAATGAGCAGTTCTTC. It encodes CASRTGGKGSSYNEQFF.

The chain recombines TRBV5-6 with TRBJ1-3; TRBD1 aligns across 11 bases. This CDR3 spans 16 amino acids. V shed 2 bases, J shed 4 bases, and the junction held 5 bases outside the gene matches. Per the germline V gene, CDR1 is SGHDT and CDR2 is YYEEEE. As DNA, the CDR3 is TGTGCCAGCAGCTTAGGACAGGGGGCAGAAGGAAACACCATATATTTT. It codes for CASSLGQGAEGNTIYF.

CDR3 region: CAISPIDRPNYGYTF. CDR3 bases: TGTGCCATCAGTCCCATTGACAGGCCAAACTATGGCTACACCTTC. J is TRBJ1-2 and V is TRBV10-3, with a possible D match to TRBD1 (6 bases). Germline V gene data show CDR1 as ENHRY and CDR2 as SYGVKD. The germline V and J ends were trimmed by 5 bases and 2 bases, with 15 bases remaining between them. The CDR3 has 15 residues.

This clone was counted a few times. The rearrangement joins TRBV7-5 to TRBJ2-7; the table's D call TRBD2 went unverified against the DNA. TRBV7-5 is deemed a pseudogene. The CDR3 sequence is 13 residues long. Here the CDR3 DNA reads TGTGCCAGAACCCCGGGGGTAGCCTACGAGCAGTACTTC. This encodes CARTPGVAYEQYF.

The chain joins TRBV18 to TRBJ1-2, with TRBD1 matching 11 bases. Germline V gene lookup returns CDR1 KGHSH and CDR2 LQKENI. The CDR3 sequence is 16 residues long. Trimming cost V 4 bases and J 3 bases; bases outside gene matches: 7. CDR3 amino acids: CASSQTRTGGDYGYTF. The CDR3 DNA reads as TGTGCCAGCTCACAAACTAGGACAGGGGGCGACTATGGCTACACCTTC.

The V and J genes are TRBV5-1 and TRBJ2-3; D is unresolved. This CDR3 is 14 amino acids long. The V end was cut by 0 bases, the J end by 3 bases, with 8 bases between. Per germline, CDR1 SGHRS and CDR2 YFSETQ. The CDR3 coding sequence is TGCGCCAGCAGCTTGGGGGCCTTGACAGATACGCAGTATTTT. Translating it yields CASSLGALTDTQYF.

This clone is a singleton in its sample. The CDR3 is CATSRREASTEAFF. In DNA form, the CDR3 reads TGTGCCACCAGCCGAAGGGAGGCGAGCACTGAAGCTTTCTTT. The chain combines TRBV15 with TRBJ1-1; D not certain. Per the germline V gene, CDR1 is LNHNV and CDR2 is YYDKDF (reference sequence). V lost 5 bases and J lost 4, with 14 bases in between. The CDR3 is 14 residues long.